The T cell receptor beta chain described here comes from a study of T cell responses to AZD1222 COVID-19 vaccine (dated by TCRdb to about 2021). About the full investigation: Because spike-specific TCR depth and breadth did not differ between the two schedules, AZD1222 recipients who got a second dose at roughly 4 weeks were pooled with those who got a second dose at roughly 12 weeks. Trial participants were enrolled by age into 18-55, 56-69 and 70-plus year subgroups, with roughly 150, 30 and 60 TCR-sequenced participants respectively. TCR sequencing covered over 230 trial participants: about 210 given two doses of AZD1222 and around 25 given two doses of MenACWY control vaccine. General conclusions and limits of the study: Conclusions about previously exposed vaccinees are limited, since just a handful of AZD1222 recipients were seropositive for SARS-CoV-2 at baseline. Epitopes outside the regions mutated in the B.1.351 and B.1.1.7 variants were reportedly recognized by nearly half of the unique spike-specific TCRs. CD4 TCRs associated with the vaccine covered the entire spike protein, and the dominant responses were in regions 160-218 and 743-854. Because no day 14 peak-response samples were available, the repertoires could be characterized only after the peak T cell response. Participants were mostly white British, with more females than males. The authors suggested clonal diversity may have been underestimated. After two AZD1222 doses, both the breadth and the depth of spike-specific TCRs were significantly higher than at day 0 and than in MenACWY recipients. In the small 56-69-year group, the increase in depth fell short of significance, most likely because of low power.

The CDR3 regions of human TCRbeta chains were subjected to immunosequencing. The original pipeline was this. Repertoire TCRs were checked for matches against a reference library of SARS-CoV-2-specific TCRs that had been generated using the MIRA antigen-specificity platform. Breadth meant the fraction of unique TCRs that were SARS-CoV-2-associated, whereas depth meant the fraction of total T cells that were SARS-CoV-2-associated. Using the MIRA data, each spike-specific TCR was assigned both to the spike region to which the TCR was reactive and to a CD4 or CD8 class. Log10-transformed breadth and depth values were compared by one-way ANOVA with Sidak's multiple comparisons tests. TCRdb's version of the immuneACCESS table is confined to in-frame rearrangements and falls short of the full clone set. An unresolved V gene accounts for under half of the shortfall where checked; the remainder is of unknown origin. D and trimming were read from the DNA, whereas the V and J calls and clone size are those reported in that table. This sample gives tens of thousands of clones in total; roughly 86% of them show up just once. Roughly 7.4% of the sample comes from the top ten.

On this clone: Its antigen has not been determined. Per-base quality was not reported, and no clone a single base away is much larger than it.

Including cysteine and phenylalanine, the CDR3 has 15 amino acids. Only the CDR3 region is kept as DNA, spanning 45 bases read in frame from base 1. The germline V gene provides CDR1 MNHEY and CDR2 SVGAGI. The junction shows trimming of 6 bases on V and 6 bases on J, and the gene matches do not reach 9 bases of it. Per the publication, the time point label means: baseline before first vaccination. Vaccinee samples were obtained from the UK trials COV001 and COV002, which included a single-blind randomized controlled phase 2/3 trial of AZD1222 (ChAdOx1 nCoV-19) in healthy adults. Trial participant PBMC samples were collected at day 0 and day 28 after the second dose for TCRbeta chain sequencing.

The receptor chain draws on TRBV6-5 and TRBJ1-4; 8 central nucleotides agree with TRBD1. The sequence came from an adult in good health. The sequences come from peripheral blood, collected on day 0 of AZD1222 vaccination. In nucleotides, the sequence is TGTGCCAGCAGCAAAGCAGGGGGCACCGATGAAAAACTGTTTTTT. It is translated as CASSKAGGTDEKLFF.